Sequencing of this TCR beta chain was carried out in a study of blood T cell repertoires in COVID-19. V shed 6 bases and J 4 bases; nucleotides not matched to a gene: 11. CDR1 ENHRY and CDR2 SYGVKD come from the germline V gene. This CDR3 contains 16 residues. This table comes from immunoSEQ multiplex PCR, and its TCRdb copy is limited to in-frame clones, with some not included. The sample carries about 220,000 clones, about 86% recorded once. Specimen: peripheral blood. The chain employs TRBV10-3 and TRBJ2-2; 7 bases agree with TRBD2. The sequence was obtained from a woman aged 25 to 39 who had recovered from COVID-19. The CDR3 protein is CAISRTGGLSTGELFF. CDR3 DNA: TGTGCCATCAGCCGGACGGGAGGATTGAGCACCGGGGAGCTGTTTTTT.